This is a list of T cell receptor beta chains from one sample in a study of T cell responses to AZD1222 COVID-19 vaccine. Libraries were prepared by immunoSEQ multiplex PCR; TCRdb keeps only in-frame clonotypes and omits some of them. The data show 110,000 or so clones, approximately 87% seen once. The starting material was peripheral blood, obtained 28 days after the second AZD1222 dose. These receptors were obtained from an adult who received the AZD1222 COVID-19 vaccine. Each CDR3 is given with its conserved first and last residue. A D gene is named only where the DNA matches it firmly. Size tells how often a clone was seen (once, few, many) or the class of an expanded clone, and some rows leave it out.

clone size: -; D gene: -; J gene: TRBJ2-1; V gene: TRBV9; CDR3 DNA: TGTGCCAGCAGCGTAACTAGTTACAATGAGCAGTTCTTC; CDR3 protein: CASSVTSYNEQFF
clone size: -; D gene: -; J gene: TRBJ1-1; V gene: TRBV14; CDR3 DNA: TGTGCCAGCAGCCAAGTGTCCACTGAAGCTTTCTTT; CDR3 protein: CASSQVSTEAFF
clone size: -; D gene: TRBD2; J gene: TRBJ2-5; V gene: TRBV14; CDR3 DNA: TGTGCCAGCAGCCGATCATCGGGACTAGCCCTCCAAGAGACCCAGTACTTC; CDR3 protein: CASSRSSGLALQETQYF
clone size: -; D gene: -; J gene: TRBJ1-4; V gene: TRBV3-1/TRBV3-2; CDR3 DNA: TGTGCCAGCAGCCTTGGGTCCTATGATGAAAAACTGTTTTTT; CDR3 protein: CASSLGSYDEKLFF
clone size: few; D gene: -; J gene: TRBJ2-1; V gene: TRBV19; CDR3 DNA: TGTGCCAGTAGGGACAGATTCTACAATGAGCAGTTCTTC; CDR3 protein: CASRDRFYNEQFF
clone size: -; D gene: -; J gene: TRBJ1-1; V gene: TRBV13; CDR3 DNA: TGTGCCAGCAGCTTACCGAGCGGTACCATGAACACTGAAGCTTTCTTT; CDR3 protein: CASSLPSGTMNTEAFF
clone size: -; D gene: -; J gene: TRBJ2-6; V gene: TRBV4-3; CDR3 DNA: TGCGCCAGCAGCCAAGATCTGGGGGCTGGGGCCAACGTCCTGACTTTC; CDR3 protein: CASSQDLGAGANVLTF
clone size: -; D gene: -; J gene: TRBJ1-1; V gene: TRBV27; CDR3 DNA: TGTGCCAGCAGTTTTGGGGGGAACACTGAAGCTTTCTTT; CDR3 protein: CASSFGGNTEAFF
clone size: -; D gene: -; J gene: TRBJ2-5; V gene: TRBV11-2; CDR3 DNA: TGTGCCAGCAGCTTATCCTCCACACCGGGACGAGAGACCCAGTACTTC; CDR3 protein: CASSLSSTPGRETQYF
clone size: -; D gene: -; J gene: TRBJ2-1; V gene: TRBV3-1/TRBV3-2; CDR3 DNA: TGTGCCAGCAGCCAAGATTCGGCAGGGTCCCTGTTCTTC; CDR3 protein: CASSQDSAGSLFF
clone size: -; D gene: TRBD1; J gene: TRBJ1-3; V gene: TRBV6-5; CDR3 DNA: TGTGCCAGCAGTTCGACAGGGGGAAACACCATATATTTT; CDR3 protein: CASSSTGGNTIYF
clone size: -; D gene: -; J gene: TRBJ1-1; V gene: TRBV12-3/TRBV12-4; CDR3 DNA: TGTGCCAGCAGTTTCGGCACGACTGAAGCTTTCTTT; CDR3 protein: CASSFGTTEAFF
clone size: few; D gene: -; J gene: TRBJ1-1; V gene: TRBV9; CDR3 DNA: TGTGCCAGCAGCCAGGGTACACTAGGTAGCACTGAAGCTTTCTTT; CDR3 protein: CASSQGTLGSTEAFF
clone size: -; D gene: TRBD2; J gene: TRBJ2-3; V gene: TRBV7-9; CDR3 DNA: TGTGCCAGCAGCTTCGCTAGCGGGATAAGCACAGATACGCAGTATTTT; CDR3 protein: CASSFASGISTDTQYF
clone size: -; D gene: -; J gene: TRBJ1-1; V gene: TRBV12-3/TRBV12-4; CDR3 DNA: TGTGCCAGCAGTTTGGGGCTGAACACTGAAGCTTTCTTT; CDR3 protein: CASSLGLNTEAFF
clone size: -; D gene: TRBD1; J gene: TRBJ2-7; V gene: TRBV11-2; CDR3 DNA: TGTGCCAGCAGACTAGACAGGGCGGACTCCTACGAGCAGTACTTC; CDR3 protein: CASRLDRADSYEQYF
clone size: -; D gene: -; J gene: TRBJ2-1; V gene: TRBV19; CDR3 DNA: TGTGCCAGTAGTATTCCGGGACCCAATTCCTACAATGAGCAGTTCTTC; CDR3 protein: CASSIPGPNSYNEQFF
clone size: -; D gene: -; J gene: TRBJ2-1; V gene: TRBV19; CDR3 DNA: TGTGCCAGTAGTATGAGGCTCGGTGGGCAGTTCTATAATGAGCAGTTCTTC; CDR3 protein: CASSMRLGGQFYNEQFF
clone size: -; D gene: -; J gene: TRBJ2-5; V gene: TRBV11-1; CDR3 DNA: TGTGCCAGCAGCTACAACACCCAAGAGACCCAGTACTTC; CDR3 protein: CASSYNTQETQYF
clone size: once; D gene: -; J gene: TRBJ1-2; V gene: TRBV6-6; CDR3 DNA: TGTGCCAGCATGCTAGGGGGGGGGTATGGCTACACCTTC; CDR3 protein: CASMLGGGYGYTF
clone size: once; D gene: -; J gene: TRBJ1-5; V gene: TRBV19; CDR3 DNA: TGTGCCAGTAGTATAGGGGGGAATCAGCCCCAGCATTTT; CDR3 protein: CASSIGGNQPQHF
clone size: -; D gene: TRBD1; J gene: TRBJ1-2; V gene: TRBV28; CDR3 DNA: TGTGCCAGCAGTTTCCCTCAGGGGGCGTATGGCTACACCTTC; CDR3 protein: CASSFPQGAYGYTF
clone size: -; D gene: TRBD1; J gene: TRBJ1-2; V gene: TRBV7-9; CDR3 DNA: TGTGCCAGCAGCTTAGGGACAGGGCGCGGCTACACCTTC; CDR3 protein: CASSLGTGRGYTF
clone size: -; D gene: -; J gene: TRBJ1-5; V gene: TRBV9; CDR3 DNA: TGTGCCAGCGGGTCAGGGTATTATCAGCCCCAGCATTTT; CDR3 protein: CASGSGYYQPQHF
clone size: -; D gene: -; J gene: TRBJ2-3; V gene: TRBV4-3; CDR3 DNA: TGCGCCAGCAGCCAAGGGGAATCAGATACGCAGTATTTT; CDR3 protein: CASSQGESDTQYF
clone size: -; D gene: TRBD1; J gene: TRBJ1-2; V gene: TRBV7-9; CDR3 DNA: TGTGCCAGCAGCCCCGGGACAGGAAAGTATGGCTACACCTTC; CDR3 protein: CASSPGTGKYGYTF
clone size: -; D gene: TRBD2; J gene: TRBJ2-3; V gene: TRBV4-1; CDR3 DNA: TGCGCCAGCAGCTACGGACTAGCGGGGGCGACAGATACGCAGTATTTT; CDR3 protein: CASSYGLAGATDTQYF
clone size: -; D gene: TRBD2; J gene: TRBJ2-3; V gene: TRBV30; CDR3 DNA: TGTGCCTGGAGGGGGACTACAACCCAGTATTTT; CDR3 protein: CAWRGTTTQYF